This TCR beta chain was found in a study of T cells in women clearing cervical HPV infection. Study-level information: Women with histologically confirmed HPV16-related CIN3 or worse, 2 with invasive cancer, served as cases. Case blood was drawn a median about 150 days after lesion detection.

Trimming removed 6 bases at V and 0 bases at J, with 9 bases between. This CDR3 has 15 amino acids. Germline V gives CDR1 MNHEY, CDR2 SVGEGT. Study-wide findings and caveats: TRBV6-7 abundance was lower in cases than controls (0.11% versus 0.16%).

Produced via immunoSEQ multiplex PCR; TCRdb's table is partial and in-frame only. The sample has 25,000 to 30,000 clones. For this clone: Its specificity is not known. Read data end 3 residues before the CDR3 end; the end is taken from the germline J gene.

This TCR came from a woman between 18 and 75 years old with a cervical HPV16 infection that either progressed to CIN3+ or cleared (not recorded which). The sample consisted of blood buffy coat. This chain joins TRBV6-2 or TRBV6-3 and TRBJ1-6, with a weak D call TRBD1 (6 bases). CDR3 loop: CASSGQSSYNSPLHF. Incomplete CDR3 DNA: TGTGCCAGCAGCGGACAGAGCTCCTATAATTCACCC.